Here is one T cell receptor beta chain with its context. This record belongs to a study of blood T cell repertoires in COVID-19. In the authors' workflow: Reference gene primers were amplified, and this amplification served to estimate nucleated cell counts. Data came from immunoSEQ multiplex PCR; TCRdb stores just in-frame clones and leaves some out. The V and J calls and the clone size are those of that table, but D and trimming were determined from the DNA. This sample carries a few hundred thousand clones, 70% to 90% of them seen once, and the ten largest clones take roughly 4.2%. The clonotype was recovered from a woman between 40 and 50 years old with acute COVID-19. Sequencing used PBMCs or T cells enriched from blood (not recorded which).

CDR3 nucleotides: TGCAGCGGAGGACAGGGAGGGTATGGCTACACCTTC. As protein: CSGGQGGYGYTF. The V gene is TRBV29-1, the J gene TRBJ1-2; TRBD1 matches 8 bases. Germline CDR1 reads SQVTM; CDR2 reads ANQGSEA. The ends lost 7 bases at V and 5 bases at J; junction bases unmatched: 6. The CDR3 runs 12 residues.